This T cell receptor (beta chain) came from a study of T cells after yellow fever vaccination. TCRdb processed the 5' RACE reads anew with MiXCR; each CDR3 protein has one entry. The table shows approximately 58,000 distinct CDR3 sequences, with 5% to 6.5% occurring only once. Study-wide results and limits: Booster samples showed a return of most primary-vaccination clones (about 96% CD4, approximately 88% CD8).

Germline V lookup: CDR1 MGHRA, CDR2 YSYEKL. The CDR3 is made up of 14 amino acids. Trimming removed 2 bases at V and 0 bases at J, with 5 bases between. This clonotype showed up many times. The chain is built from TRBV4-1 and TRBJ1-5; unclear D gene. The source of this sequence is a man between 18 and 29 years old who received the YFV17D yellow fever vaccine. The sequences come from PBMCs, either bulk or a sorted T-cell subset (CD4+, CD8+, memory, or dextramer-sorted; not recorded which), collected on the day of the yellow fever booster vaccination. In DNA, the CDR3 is TGCGCCAGCAGCCAATTCGTTAGCAATCAGCCCCAGCATTTT. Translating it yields CASSQFVSNQPQHF.